This TCR beta chain was identified in a study of T cells in Graves' hyperthyroidism and ophthalmopathy (dated by TCRdb to the late 2010s). Background on the whole study: Peripheral blood samples were taken at initial diagnosis, before any treatment was given. Whether ophthalmopathy could be predicted prospectively was tested in an independent validation cohort made up of 18 to 20 hyperthyroidism patients plus 17 patients who later progressed to ophthalmopathy. The study also compared thyroid tissue and blood T-cell repertoires from more than five Graves' hyperthyroidism patients. To identify TCR V-J signatures that set the groups apart, the researchers used a discovery cohort of 90 to 100 patients, made up of fewer than 50 with Graves' ophthalmopathy and about 55 with stable Graves' hyperthyroidism. After sampling, hyperthyroidism patients received methimazole starting at 30 mg daily, and ophthalmopathy patients received high-dose intravenous methylprednisolone. TCR Vbeta CDR3 sequencing of 140 or so peripheral blood samples (roughly 43 ophthalmopathy, roughly 74 hyperthyroidism and some 17 progressor patients) is reported in the paper. The approximately 95 discovery patients were divided at random into training and test sets in a 7:3 ratio.

What the research found in general, with its limitations: In validation, progression to ophthalmopathy was predicted by the model with 70% to 71% sensitivity and 72% to 85% specificity, a median of about 6.4 months before onset. No statistical method was used to fix the sample size in advance, and group allocation was not hidden from the investigators. Most expanded thyroid clonotypes (frequency above 0.001) were also detected in blood, a finding suggesting that blood repertoires may reflect thyroid immune responses. Ophthalmopathy was separated from stable hyperthyroidism by a 13 V-J signature model, with roughly 88% sensitivity and approximately 84% specificity obtained in cross-validation and 80%/75% obtained in testing.

Hyperthyroidism patients were newly diagnosed, had a disease duration of under 2 months, and were aged 18 to 65 years. Patients with uncontrolled infections, other autoimmune diseases, pregnancy or lactation were excluded. Diagnoses were based on clinical symptoms, serum thyroxine and TRAb, thyroid ultrasound and orbital computed tomography. Blood from progressor patients was collected at the time of first diagnosis with hyperthyroidism, before any ophthalmopathy symptoms had appeared. Ficoll-Paque density gradient centrifugation was used to isolate PBMCs from 8.5 to 10 ml of fresh peripheral blood. Progressor patients were first diagnosed with Graves' hyperthyroidism and then developed ophthalmopathy during follow-up. Total RNA was extracted with Trizol reagent, and quality was checked on an Agilent 2100 Bioanalyzer. With respect to this clonotype: Its antigen remains undetermined. Base qualities are not at hand, and no much larger clone is one base apart.

Measured from the cysteine to the phenylalanine, the CDR3 is 17 residues long. Here the CDR3 DNA is all that survives: 51 bases in frame from base 1. The germline V gene (reference sequence) specifies SEHNR as CDR1 and FQNEAQ as CDR2. V lost 4 bases and J lost 2 bases; the stretch between them is 19 bases long. The TCR beta CDR3 regions were amplified from the RNA transcripts. The TCR CDR3 was subjected to a first round of RT-PCR using the HTBI primer set and the Qiagen OneStep RT-PCR kit. A second multiplex PCR round built the libraries, followed by size selection and purification. The libraries were sequenced on an Illumina HiSeq2000 using paired-end 100 bp reads. Per the authors' processing: SOAPnuke was used to process the raw data, throwing out any read that contained adapters or uncalled bases, had a mean Phred below 15, or lacked an exact constant-primer or identifier match. High-quality paired reads were merged with COPE v1.2.5, and unique nucleotide sequences were defined as clonotypes. Clonotypes were aligned to IMGT TRBV, TRBD and TRBJ reference segments using MiTCR v1.1. The analysis was restricted to V-J combinations with a frequency above 0.0001, which together covered approximately 99% of the repertoires. A TCS score was defined as the ratio between F50 (clonal expansion) and ExV (chaos), using BLOSUM62-based TCRdist between CDR3 peptides within each V-J. Welch's t-statistics and random forest reduced 514 V-J features to fewer than 15, which were used in a naive Bayes classifier (R e1071). TCRdb reprocessed the public reads (quality trimming at Q25 with fastp, clone calling with MiXCR) and kept in-frame beta chains. Rows matching on CDR3 protein sequence are summarized as one entry with the most common DNA and genes. The V and J calls here are based on TCRdb, not the publication. This sample gives 550,000 to 850,000 distinct CDR3 sequences in total; about 17% of them show up just once. The biggest ten clones account for 16% of the sample.

The receptor comes from a woman aged 50 to 60 with Graves' hyperthyroidism that later progressed to Graves' ophthalmopathy. The receptor chain draws on TRBV7-9 and TRBJ2-3, with the D gene uncertain. The material sequenced was blood. This receptor has the CDR3 CASSSKNSLYYTDTQYF. In nucleotides, the sequence is TGTGCCAGCAGCTCCAAGAACTCCCTCTACTACACAGATACGCAGTATTTT.